This T cell receptor (beta chain) was captured by sequencing in a study of blood T cell repertoires in COVID-19. Background on the study: The United States, Italy and Spain supplied acute and convalescent COVID-19 samples. The cDNA or gDNA used as material had been derived from T cells, B-cell-depleted T cells, or PBMCs.

TCRdb keeps only in-frame clones here, not all; method: immunoSEQ multiplex PCR. Of roughly 150,000 clones in the sample, over 80% were seen once. This clone was picked up many times. CDR1 is SNHLY, CDR2 FYNNEI, per germline. With 6 bases removed from V and 4 bases from J, the gap between germline ends came to 21 bases. The CDR3 is 16 residues long. The rearrangement uses TRBV2 and TRBJ2-5, with a weak D call TRBD2 (6 bases). The clonotype was recovered from a man in his 70s who had been exposed to COVID-19. Sequenced sample: PBMCs or T cells enriched from blood (not recorded which). The CDR3 nucleotides are TGTGCCAGCAGGGAGAACGCGCCTAGCGATCGAGAGACCCAGTACTTC. It specifies CASRENAPSDRETQYF.